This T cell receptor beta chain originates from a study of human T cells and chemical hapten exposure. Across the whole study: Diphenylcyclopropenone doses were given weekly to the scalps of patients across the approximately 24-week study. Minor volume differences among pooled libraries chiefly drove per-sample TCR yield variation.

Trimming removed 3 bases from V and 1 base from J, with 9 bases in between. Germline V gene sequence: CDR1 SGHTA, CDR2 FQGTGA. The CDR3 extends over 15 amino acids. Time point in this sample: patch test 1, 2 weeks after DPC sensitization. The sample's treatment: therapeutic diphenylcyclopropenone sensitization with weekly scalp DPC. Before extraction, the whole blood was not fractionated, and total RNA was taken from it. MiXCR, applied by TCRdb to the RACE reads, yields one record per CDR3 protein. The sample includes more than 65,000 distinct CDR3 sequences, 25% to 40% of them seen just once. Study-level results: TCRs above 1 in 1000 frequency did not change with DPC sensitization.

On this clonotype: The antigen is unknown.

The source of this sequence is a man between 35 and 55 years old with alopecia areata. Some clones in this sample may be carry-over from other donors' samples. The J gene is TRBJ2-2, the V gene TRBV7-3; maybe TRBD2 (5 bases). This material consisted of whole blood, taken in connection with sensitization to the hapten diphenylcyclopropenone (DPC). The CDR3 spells CASSFGGLNTGELFF. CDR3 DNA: TGTGCCAGCAGCTTCGGCGGGCTGAACACCGGGGAGCTGTTTTTT.